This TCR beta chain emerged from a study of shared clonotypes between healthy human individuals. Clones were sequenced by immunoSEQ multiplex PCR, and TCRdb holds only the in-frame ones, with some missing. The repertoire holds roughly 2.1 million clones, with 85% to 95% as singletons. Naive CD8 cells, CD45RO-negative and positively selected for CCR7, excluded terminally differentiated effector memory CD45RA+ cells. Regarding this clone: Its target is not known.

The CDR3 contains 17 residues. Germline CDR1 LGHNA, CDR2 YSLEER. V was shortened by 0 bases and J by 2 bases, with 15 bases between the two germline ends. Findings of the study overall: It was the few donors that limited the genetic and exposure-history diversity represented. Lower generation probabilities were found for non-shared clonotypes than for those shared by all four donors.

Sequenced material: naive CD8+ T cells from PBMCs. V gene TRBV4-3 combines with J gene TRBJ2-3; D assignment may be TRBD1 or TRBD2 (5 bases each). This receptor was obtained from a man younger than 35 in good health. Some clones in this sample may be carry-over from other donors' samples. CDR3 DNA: TGCGCCAGCAGCCAAGATAGTTTGGGGGTAATCACAGATACGCAGTATTTT. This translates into CASSQDSLGVITDTQYF.